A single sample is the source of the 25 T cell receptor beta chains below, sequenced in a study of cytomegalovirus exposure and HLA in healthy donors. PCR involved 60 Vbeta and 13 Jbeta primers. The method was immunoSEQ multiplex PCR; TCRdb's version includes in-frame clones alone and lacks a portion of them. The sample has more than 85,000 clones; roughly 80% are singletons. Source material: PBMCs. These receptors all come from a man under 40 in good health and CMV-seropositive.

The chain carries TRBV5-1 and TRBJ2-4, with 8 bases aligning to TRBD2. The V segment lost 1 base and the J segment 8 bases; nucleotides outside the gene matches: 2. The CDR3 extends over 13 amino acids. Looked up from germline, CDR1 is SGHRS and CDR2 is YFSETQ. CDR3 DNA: TGCGCCAGCAGCTTGTACGGGGGGGACATTCAGTACTTC. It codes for CASSLYGGDIQYF.

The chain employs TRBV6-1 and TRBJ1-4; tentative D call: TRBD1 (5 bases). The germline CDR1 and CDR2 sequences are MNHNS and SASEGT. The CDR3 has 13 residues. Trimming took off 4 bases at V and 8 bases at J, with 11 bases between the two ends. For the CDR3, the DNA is TGTGCCAGCAGTGTCTCACAGGACGAAAAACTGTTTTTT. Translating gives CASSVSQDEKLFF.

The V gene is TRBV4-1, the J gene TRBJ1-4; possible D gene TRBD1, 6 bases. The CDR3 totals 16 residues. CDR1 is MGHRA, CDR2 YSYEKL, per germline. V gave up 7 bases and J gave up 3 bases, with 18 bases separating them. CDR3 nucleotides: TGCGCCAGCACCCGCGGGGGGGCGGGAGCTAATGAAAAACTGTTTTTT. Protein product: CASTRGGAGANEKLFF.

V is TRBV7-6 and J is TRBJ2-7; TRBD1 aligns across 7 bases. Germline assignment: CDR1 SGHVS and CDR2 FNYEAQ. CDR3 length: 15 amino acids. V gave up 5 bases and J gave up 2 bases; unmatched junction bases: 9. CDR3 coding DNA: TGTGCCAGCAGCGCAGGGTCGGGACAGACCTACGAGCAGTACTTC. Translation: CASSAGSGQTYEQYF.

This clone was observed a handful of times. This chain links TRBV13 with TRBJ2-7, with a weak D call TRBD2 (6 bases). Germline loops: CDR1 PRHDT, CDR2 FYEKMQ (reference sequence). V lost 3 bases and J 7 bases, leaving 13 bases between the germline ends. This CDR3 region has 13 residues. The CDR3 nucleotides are TGTGCCAGCAGCTTGGGGAGGTGGCGAGAGCAGTACTTC. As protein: CASSLGRWREQYF.

CDR3 nucleotide sequence: TGTGCCAGTAGTAAAGGACAGGGGGCAGCTGGAAACACCATATATTTT. Protein sequence: CASSKGQGAAGNTIYF. The V call is TRBV19, the J call TRBJ1-3; 11 bases line up with TRBD1. This CDR3 is built from 16 residues. V dropped 4 bases and J dropped 2; count of bases not matched to a gene: 4. From germline, CDR1 is LNHDA and CDR2 SQIVND (reference sequence).

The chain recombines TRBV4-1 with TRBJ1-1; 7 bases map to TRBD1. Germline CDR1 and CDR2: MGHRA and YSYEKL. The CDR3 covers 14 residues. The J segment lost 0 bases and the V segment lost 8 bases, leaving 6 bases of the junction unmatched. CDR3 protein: CASVQGNVNTEAFF. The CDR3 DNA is TGCGCCAGCGTACAGGGGAATGTGAACACTGAAGCTTTCTTT.

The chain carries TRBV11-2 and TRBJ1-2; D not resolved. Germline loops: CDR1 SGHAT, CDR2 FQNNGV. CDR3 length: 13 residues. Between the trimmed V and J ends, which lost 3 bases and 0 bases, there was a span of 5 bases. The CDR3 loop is CASSFDTNYGYTF. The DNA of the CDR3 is TGTGCCAGCAGCTTCGACACTAACTATGGCTACACCTTC.

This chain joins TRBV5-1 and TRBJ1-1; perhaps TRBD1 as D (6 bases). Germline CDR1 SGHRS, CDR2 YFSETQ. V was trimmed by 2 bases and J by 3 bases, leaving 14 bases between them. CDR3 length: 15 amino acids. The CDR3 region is CASSFNPGVDTEAFF. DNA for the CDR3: TGCGCCAGCAGCTTTAACCCAGGGGTGGACACTGAAGCTTTCTTT.

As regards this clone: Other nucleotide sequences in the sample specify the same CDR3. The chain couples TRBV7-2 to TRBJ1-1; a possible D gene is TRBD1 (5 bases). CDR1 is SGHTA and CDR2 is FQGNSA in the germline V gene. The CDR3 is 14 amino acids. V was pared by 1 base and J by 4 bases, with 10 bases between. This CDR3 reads CASSLGQGSTEAFF. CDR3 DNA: TGTGCCAGCAGCTTAGGCCAGGGAAGCACTGAAGCTTTCTTT.

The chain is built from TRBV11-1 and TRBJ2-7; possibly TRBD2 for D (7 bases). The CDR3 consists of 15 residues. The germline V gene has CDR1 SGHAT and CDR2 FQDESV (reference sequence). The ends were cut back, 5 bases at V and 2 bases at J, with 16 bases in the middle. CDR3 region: CASSPRGSGAYEQYF. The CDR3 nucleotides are TGTGCCAGCAGCCCCAGGGGCAGCGGGGCCTACGAGCAGTACTTC.

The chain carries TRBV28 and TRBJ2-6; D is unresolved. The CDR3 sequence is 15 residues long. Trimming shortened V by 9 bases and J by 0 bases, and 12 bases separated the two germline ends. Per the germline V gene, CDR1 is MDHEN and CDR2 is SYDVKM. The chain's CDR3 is CASTGWSSGANVLTF. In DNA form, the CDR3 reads TGTGCCAGTACGGGTTGGAGCTCTGGGGCCAACGTCCTGACTTTC.

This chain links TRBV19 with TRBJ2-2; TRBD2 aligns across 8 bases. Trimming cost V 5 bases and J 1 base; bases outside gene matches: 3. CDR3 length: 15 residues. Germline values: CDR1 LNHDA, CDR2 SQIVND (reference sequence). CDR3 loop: CASSAGGGNTGELFF. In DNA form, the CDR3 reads TGTGCCAGTAGTGCCGGGGGGGGGAACACCGGGGAGCTGTTTTTT.

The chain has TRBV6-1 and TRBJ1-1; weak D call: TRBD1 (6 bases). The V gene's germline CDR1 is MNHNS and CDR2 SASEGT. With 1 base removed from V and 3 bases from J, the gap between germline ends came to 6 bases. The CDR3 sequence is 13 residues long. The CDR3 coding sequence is TGTGCCAGCAGTGAAGGGGGGCACACTGAAGCTTTCTTT. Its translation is CASSEGGHTEAFF.

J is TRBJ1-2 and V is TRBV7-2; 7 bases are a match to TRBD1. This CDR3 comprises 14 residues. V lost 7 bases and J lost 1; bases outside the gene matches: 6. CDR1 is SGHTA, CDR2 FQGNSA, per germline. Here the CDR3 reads CASNRRDSNYGYTF. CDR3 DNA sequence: TGTGCCAGCAACCGCCGGGACAGTAACTATGGCTACACCTTC.

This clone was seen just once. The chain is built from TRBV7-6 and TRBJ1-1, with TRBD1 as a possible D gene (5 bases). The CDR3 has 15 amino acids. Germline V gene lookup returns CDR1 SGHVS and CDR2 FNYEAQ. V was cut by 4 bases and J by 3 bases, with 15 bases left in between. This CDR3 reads CASSSTGSGDTEAFF. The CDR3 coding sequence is TGTGCCAGCAGCTCTACGGGGTCGGGGGACACTGAAGCTTTCTTT.

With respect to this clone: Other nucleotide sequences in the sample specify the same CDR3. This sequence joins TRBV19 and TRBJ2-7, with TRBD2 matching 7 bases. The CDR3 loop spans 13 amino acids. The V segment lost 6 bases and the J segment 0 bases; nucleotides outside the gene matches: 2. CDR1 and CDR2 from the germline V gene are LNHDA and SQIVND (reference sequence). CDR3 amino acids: CASSRTSSYEQYF. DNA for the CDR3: TGTGCCAGTAGCCGGACTAGCTCCTACGAGCAGTACTTC.

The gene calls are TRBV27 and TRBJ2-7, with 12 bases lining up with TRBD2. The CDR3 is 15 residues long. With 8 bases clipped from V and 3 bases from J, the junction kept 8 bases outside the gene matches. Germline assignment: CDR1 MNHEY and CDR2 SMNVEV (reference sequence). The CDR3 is CASGVGLAGLYEQYF. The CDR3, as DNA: TGTGCCAGCGGGGTCGGACTAGCGGGGCTCTACGAGCAGTACTTC.

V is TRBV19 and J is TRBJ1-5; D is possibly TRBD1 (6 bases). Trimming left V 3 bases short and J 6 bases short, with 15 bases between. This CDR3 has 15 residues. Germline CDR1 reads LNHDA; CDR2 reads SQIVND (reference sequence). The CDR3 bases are TGTGCCAGTAGTATCGCAGGGGTGGGCGGTCAGCCCCAGCATTTT. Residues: CASSIAGVGGQPQHF.

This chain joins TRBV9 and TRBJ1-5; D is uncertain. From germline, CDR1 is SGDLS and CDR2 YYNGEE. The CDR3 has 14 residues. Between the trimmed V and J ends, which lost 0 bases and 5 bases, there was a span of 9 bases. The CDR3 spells CASSVGGVDQPQHF. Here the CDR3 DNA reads TGTGCCAGCAGCGTAGGGGGAGTCGATCAGCCCCAGCATTTT. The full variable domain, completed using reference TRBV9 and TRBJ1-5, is DSGVTQTPKHLITATGQRVTLRCSPRSGDLSVYWYQQSLDQGLQFLIQYYNGEERAKGNILERFSAQQFPDLHSELNLSSLELGDSALYFCASSVGGVDQPQHFGDGTRLSIL.

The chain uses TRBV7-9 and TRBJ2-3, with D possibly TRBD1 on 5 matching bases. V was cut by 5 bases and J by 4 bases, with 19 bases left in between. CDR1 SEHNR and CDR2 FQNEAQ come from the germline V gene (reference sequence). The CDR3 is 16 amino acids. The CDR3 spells CASSPPRATQADTQYF. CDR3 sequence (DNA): TGTGCCAGCAGCCCACCCAGGGCGACACAGGCAGATACGCAGTATTTT.

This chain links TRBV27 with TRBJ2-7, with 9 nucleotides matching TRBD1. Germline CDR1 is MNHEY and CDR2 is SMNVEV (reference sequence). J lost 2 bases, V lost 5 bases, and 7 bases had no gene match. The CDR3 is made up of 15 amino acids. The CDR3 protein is CASSRPDRGTYEQYF. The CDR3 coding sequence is TGTGCCAGCAGTCGACCGGACAGGGGTACCTACGAGCAGTACTTC.

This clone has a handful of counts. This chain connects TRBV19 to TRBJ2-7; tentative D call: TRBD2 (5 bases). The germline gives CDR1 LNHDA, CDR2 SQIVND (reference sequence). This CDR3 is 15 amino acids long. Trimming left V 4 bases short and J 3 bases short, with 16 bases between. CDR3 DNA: TGTGCCAGTAGTAGAGGGATTGGGCCTGGCTACGAGCAGTACTTC. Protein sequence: CASSRGIGPGYEQYF.

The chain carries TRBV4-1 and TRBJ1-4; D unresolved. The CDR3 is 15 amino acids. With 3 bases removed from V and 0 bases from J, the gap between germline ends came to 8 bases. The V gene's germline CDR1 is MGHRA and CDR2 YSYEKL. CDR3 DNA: TGCGCCAGCAGCCACACAGCTGCAACTAATGAAAAACTGTTTTTT. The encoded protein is CASSHTAATNEKLFF.

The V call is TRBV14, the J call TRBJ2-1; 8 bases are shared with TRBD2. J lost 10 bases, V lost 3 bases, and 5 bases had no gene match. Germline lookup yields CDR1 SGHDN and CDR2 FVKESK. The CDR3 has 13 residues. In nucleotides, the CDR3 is TGTGCCAGCAGCCAGGCTACTAGCGGAGAGCAGTTCTTC. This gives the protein CASSQATSGEQFF.